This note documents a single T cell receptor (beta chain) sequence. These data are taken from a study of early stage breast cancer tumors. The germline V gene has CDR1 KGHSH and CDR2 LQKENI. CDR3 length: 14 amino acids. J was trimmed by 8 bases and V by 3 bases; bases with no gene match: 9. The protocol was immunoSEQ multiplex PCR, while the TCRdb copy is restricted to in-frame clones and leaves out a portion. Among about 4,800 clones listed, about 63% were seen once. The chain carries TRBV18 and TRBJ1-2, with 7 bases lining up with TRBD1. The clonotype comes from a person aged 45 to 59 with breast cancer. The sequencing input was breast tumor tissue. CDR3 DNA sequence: TGTGCCAGCTCACCCTCTACAGGGGTGGAGGGCTACACCTTC. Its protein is CASSPSTGVEGYTF.